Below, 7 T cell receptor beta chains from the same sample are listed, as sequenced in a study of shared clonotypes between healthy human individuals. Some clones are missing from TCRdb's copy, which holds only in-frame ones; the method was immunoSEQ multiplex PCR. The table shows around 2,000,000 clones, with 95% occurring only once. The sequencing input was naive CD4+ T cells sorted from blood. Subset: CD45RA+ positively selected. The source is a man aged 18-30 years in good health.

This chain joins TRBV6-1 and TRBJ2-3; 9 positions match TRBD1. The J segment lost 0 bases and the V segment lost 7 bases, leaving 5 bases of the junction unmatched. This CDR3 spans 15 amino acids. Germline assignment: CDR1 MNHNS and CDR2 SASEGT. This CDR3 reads CASTGQGISTDTQYF. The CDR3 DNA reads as TGTGCCAGCACCGGACAGGGGATTAGCACAGATACGCAGTATTTT.

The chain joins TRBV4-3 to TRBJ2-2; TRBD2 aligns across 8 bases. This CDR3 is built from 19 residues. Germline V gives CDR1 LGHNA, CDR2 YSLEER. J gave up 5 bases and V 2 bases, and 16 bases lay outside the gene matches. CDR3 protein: CASSQRLPRRGAGTGELFF. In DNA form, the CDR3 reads TGCGCCAGCAGCCAACGGCTCCCCCGGCGGGGGGCTGGGACCGGGGAGCTGTTTTTT.

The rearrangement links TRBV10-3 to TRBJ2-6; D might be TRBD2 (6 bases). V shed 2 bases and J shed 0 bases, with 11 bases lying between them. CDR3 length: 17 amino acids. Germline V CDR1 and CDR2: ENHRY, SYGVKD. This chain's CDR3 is CAISERTISSGANVLTF. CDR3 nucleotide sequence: TGTGCCATCAGTGAGCGGACTATCTCCTCTGGGGCCAACGTCCTGACTTTC.

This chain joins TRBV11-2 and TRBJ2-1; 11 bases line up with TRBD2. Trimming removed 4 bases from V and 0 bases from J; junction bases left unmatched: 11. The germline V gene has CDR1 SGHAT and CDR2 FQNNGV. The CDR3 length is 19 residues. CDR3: CASSWKLAGARSSYNEQFF. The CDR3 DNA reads TGTGCCAGCAGCTGGAAACTAGCGGGAGCAAGAAGCTCCTACAATGAGCAGTTCTTC.

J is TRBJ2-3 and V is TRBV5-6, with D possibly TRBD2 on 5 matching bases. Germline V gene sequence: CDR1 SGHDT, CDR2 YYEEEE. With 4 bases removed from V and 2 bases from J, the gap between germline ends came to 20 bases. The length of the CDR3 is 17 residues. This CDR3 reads CASSRSFRGKATDTQYF. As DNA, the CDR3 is TGTGCCAGCAGCCGCTCTTTCCGGGGAAAAGCCACAGATACGCAGTATTTT.

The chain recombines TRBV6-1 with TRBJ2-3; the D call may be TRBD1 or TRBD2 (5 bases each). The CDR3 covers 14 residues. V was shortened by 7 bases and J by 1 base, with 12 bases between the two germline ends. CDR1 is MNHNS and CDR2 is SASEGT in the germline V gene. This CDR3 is CASTPGSGTDTQYF. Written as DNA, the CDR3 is TGTGCCAGCACCCCAGGGAGCGGCACAGATACGCAGTATTTT.

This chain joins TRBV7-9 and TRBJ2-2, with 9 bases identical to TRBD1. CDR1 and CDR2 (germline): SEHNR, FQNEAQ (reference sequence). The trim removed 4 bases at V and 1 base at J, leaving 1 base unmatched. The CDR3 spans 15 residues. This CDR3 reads CASSWDRENTGELFF. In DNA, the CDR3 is TGTGCCAGCAGCTGGGACAGGGAGAACACCGGGGAGCTGTTTTTT. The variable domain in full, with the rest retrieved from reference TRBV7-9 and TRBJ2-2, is DTGVSQNPRHKITKRGQNVTFRCDPISEHNRLYWYRQTLGQGPEFLTYFQNEAQLEKSRLLSDRFSAERPKGSFSTLEIQRTEQGDSAMYLCASSWDRENTGELFFGEGSRLTVL.